The next 2 T cell receptor beta chains were all read from a single sample in a study of siplizumab effects on memory and regulatory T cells. A 37°C coculture lasting around 6 days was applied to the mixed lymphocyte reaction cells. No antigens are known for them. The protocol was immunoSEQ multiplex PCR, while the TCRdb copy is restricted to in-frame clones and leaves out a portion. The profile covers 4,000 to 5,000 clones, with 45% to 50% appearing a single time and roughly 3.9% taken by the ten largest. Sequenced: CFSE-low (dividing) CD4+ T cells sorted from an allogeneic mixed lymphocyte reaction. Receptors originate from a human donor in good health; the cells came from an allogeneic mixed lymphocyte reaction. Some clones in this sample may be carry-over from other donors' samples.

J is TRBJ1-5 and V is TRBV30, with unresolved D. The ends were cut back, 3 bases at V and 7 bases at J, with 10 bases in the middle. This CDR3 comprises 12 residues. Germline CDR1 GTSNPN, CDR2 SVGIG (reference sequence). In DNA form, the CDR3 reads TGTGCCTGGAGCAACACACGCCAGCCCCAGCATTTT. It specifies CAWSNTRQPQHF.

The V gene is TRBV6-5, the J gene TRBJ2-7, with 7 bases aligning to TRBD2. This CDR3 spans 15 amino acids. J lost 6 bases, V lost 0 bases, and 8 bases had no gene match. Germline CDR1 MNHEY, CDR2 SVGAGI. CDR3 nucleotides: TGTGCCAGCAGTTACTCGAGACTCCCGGGGGGCGAGCAGTACTTC. It translates to CASSYSRLPGGEQYF.